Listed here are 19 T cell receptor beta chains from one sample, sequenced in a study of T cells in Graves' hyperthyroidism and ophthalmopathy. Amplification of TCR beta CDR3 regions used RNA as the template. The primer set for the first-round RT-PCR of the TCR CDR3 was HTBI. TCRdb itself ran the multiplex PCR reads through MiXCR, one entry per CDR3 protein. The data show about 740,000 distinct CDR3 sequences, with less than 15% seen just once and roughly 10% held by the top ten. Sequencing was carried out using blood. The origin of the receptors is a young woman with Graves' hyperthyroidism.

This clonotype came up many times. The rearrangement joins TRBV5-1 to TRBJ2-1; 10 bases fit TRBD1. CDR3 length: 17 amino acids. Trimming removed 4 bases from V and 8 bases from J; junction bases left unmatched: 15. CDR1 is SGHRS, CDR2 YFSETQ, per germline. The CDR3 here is CASSEAPPGQGIHEQFF. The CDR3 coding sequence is TGCGCCAGCAGCGAGGCCCCGCCGGGACAGGGGATCCATGAGCAGTTCTTC.

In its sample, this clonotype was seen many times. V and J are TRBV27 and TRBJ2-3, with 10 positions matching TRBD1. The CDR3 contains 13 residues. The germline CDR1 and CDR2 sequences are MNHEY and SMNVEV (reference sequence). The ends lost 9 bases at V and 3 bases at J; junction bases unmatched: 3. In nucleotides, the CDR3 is TGTGCCAGGGGACAGGGGAGGACAGATACGCAGTATTTT. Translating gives CARGQGRTDTQYF.

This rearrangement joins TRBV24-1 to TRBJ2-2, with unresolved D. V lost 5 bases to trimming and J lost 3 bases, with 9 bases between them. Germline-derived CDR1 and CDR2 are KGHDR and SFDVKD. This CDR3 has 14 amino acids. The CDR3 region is CATSGASDTGELFF. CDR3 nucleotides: TGTGCCACCAGTGGGGCATCAGACACCGGGGAGCTGTTTTTT.

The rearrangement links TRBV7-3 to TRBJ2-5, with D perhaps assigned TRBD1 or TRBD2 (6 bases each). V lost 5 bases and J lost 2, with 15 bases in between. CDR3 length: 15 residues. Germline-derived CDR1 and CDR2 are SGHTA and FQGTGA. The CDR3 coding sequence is TGTGCCAGCAGCCGGACTACAGGGTTTCAAGAGACCCAGTACTTC. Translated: CASSRTTGFQETQYF. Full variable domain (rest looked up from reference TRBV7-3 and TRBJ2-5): GAGVSQTPSNKVTEKGKYVELRCDPISGHTALYWYRQSLGQGPEFLIYFQGTGAADDSGLPNDRFFAVRPEGSVSTLKIQRTERGDSAVYLCASSRTTGFQETQYFGPGTRLLVL.

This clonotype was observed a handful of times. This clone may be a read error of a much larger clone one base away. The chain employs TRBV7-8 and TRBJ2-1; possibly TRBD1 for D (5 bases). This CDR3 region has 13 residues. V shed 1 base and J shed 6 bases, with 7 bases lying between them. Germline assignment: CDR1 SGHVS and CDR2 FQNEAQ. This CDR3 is CASSLVRANEQFF. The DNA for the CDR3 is TGTGCCAGCAGCTTAGTCAGGGCCAATGAGCAGTTCTTC.

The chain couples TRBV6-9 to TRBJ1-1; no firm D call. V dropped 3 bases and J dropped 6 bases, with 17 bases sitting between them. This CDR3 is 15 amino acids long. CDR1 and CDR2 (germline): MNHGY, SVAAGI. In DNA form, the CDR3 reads TGTGCCAGCAGTTACGGGTCCCTCGGGTACCCTGAAGCTTTCTTT. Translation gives CASSYGSLGYPEAFF.

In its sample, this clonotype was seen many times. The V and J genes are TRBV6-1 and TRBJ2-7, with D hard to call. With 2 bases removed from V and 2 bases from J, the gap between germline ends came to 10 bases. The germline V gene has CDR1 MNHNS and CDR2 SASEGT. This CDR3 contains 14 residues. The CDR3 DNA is TGTGCCAGCAGTGAACGTTACGACCCCTACGAGCAGTACTTC. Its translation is CASSERYDPYEQYF.

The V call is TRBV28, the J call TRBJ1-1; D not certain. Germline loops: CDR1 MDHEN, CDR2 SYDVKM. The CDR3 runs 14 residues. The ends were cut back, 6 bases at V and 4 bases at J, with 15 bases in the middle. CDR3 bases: TGTGCCAGCAGAAATTATTGGGCGAGCACTGAAGCTTTCTTT. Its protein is CASRNYWASTEAFF.

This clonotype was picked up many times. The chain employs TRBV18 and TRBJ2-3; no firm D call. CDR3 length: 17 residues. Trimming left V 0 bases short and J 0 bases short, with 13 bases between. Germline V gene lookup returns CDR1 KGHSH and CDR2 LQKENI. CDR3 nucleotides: TGTGCCAGCTCACCACCGATAAGCGATTCTAGCACAGATACGCAGTATTTT. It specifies CASSPPISDSSTDTQYF. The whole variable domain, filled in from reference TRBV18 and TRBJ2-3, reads NAGVMQNPRHLVRRRGQEARLRCSPMKGHSHVYWYRQLPEEGLKFMVYLQKENIIDESGMPKERFSAEFPKEGPSILRIQQVVRGDSAAYFCASSPPISDSSTDTQYFGPGTRLTVL.

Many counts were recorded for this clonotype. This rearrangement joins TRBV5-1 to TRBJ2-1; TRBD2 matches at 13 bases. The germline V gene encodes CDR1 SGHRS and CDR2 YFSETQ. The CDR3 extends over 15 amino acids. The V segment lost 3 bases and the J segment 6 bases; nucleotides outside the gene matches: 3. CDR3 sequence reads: CASSSGTSGTNEQFF. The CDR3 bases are TGCGCCAGCAGCTCCGGGACTAGCGGGACCAATGAGCAGTTCTTC. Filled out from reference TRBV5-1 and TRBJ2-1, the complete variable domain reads KAGVTQTPRYLIKTRGQQVTLSCSPISGHRSVSWYQQTPGQGLQFLFEYFSETQRNKGNFPGRFSGRQFSNSRSEMNVSTLELGDSALYLCASSSGTSGTNEQFFGPGTRLTVL.

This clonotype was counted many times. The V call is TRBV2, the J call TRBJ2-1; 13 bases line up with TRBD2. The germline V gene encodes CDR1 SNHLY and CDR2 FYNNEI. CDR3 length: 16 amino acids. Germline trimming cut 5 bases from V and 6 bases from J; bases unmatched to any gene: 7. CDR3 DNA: TGTGCCAGCAGTTTAACTAGCGGGAGGGCCTCCAATGAGCAGTTCTTC. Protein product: CASSLTSGRASNEQFF.

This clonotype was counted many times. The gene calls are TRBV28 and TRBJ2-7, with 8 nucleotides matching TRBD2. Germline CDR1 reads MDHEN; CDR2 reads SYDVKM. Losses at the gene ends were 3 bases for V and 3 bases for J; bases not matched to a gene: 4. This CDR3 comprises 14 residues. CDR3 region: CASSFQREYYEQYF. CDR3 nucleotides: TGTGCCAGCAGTTTTCAGCGGGAGTACTACGAGCAGTACTTC.

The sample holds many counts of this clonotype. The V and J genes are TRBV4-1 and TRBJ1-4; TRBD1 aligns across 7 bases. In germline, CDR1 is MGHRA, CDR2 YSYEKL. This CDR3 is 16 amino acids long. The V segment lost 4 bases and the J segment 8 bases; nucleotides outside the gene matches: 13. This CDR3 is CASSRSLGQRKEKLFF. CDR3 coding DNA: TGCGCCAGCAGCCGCTCCTTGGGACAGAGAAAGGAAAAACTGTTTTTT.

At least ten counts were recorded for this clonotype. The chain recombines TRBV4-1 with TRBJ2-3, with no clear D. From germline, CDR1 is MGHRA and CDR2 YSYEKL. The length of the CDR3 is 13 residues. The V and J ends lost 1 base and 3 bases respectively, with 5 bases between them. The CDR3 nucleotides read TGCGCCAGCAGCCAAGTCGGGACAGATACGCAGTATTTT. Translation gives CASSQVGTDTQYF.

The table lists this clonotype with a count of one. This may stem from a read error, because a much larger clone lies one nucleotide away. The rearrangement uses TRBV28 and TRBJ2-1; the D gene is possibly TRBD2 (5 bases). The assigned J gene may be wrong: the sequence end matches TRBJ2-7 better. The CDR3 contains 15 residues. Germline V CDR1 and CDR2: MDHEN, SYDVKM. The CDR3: CASSPGSLSYNEQYF. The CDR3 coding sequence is TGTGCCAGCAGTCCTGGGAGCCTCTCCTACAATGAGCAGTACTTC.

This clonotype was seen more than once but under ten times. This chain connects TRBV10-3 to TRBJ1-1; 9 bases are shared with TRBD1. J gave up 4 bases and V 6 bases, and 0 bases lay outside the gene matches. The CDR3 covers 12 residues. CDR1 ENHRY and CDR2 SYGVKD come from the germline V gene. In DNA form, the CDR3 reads TGTGCCATCAGGGACAGGGGCACTGAAGCTTTCTTT. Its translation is CAIRDRGTEAFF.

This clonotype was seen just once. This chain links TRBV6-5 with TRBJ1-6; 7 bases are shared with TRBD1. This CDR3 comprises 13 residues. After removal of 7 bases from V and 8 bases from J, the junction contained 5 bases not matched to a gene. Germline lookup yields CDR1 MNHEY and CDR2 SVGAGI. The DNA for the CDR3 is TGTGCCAGCATACTCGACAGGGATTCACCCCTCCACTTT. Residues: CASILDRDSPLHF.

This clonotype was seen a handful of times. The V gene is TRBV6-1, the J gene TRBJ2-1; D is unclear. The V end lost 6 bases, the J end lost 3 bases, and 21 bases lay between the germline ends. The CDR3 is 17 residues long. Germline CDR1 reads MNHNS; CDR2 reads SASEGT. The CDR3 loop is CASSHISIPSFYNEQFF. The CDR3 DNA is TGTGCCAGCAGCCACATCAGTATCCCCTCTTTCTACAATGAGCAGTTCTTC.

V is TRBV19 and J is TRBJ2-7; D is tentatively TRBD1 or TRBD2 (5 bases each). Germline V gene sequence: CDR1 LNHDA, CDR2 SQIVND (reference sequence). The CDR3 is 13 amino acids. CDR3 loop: CASKRGYPYEQYF. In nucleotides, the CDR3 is TGTGCGTCAAAGAGGGGATACCCCTACGAGCAGTACTTC. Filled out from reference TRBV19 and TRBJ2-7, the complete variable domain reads DGGITQSPKYLFRKEGQNVTLSCEQNLNHDAMYWYRQDPGQGLRLIYYSQIVNDFQKGDIAEGYSVSREKKESFPLTVTSAQKNPTAFYLCASKRGYPYEQYFGPGTRLTVT.